This is a list of T cell receptor beta chains from one sample in a study of control samples from healthy donors and cancer patients. Using immunoSEQ multiplex PCR, the repertoire was profiled, and TCRdb retains in-frame clones only, with some absent. Of fewer than 100,000 clones in the sample, more than 75% were seen once. Source material: blood. These receptors were collected from a man between 60 and 70 years old in good health. Both conserved end residues are part of each CDR3. The order of the fields is clone size, V gene, J gene, D gene, CDR3 length, CDR3 protein, CDR3 DNA. A D gene is named only where the DNA matches it firmly. For some rows the clone size is stated as once, few or many, or as a class when expanded; others skip it.

>-|TRBV2|TRBJ2-7|TRBD2|18
CASRGPGLAGGKSYEQYF
TGTGCCAGCAGGGGTCCGGGACTAGCGGGAGGGAAATCCTACGAGCAGTACTTC
>-|TRBV6-5|TRBJ2-5|-|13
CASSQPGAETQYF
TGTGCCAGCAGCCAGCCTGGGGCAGAGACCCAGTACTTC
>-|TRBV11-2|TRBJ2-2|TRBD1|15
CASSSDRGDTGELFF
TGTGCCAGCAGCTCCGACAGGGGGGACACCGGGGAGCTGTTTTTT
>-|TRBV14|TRBJ2-7|-|14
CASSPLGHSYEQYF
TGTGCCAGCAGCCCCCTGGGGCATTCCTACGAGCAGTACTTC
>-|TRBV30|TRBJ2-2|TRBD1|17
CAWSKRRTGGSTGELFF
TGTGCCTGGAGTAAACGACGTACAGGGGGCTCTACCGGGGAGCTGTTTTTT
>few|TRBV12-3/TRBV12-4|TRBJ2-7|-|12
CASSSGYYEQYF
TGTGCCAGCAGTTCGGGCTACTACGAGCAGTACTTC
>few|TRBV7-8|TRBJ1-5|TRBD1|15
CASSLQGAVRQPQHF
TGTGCCAGCAGCCTGCAGGGGGCGGTCAGGCAGCCCCAGCATTTT
>-|TRBV2|TRBJ1-2|-|15
CASSVLRTVNYGYTF
TGTGCCAGCAGTGTCCTCCGAACCGTGAACTATGGCTACACCTTC
>-|TRBV5-1|TRBJ2-7|TRBD2|14
CASSLTGGAGEQYF
TGCGCCAGCAGCTTGACCGGGGGGGCTGGAGAGCAGTACTTC
>-|TRBV11-3|TRBJ1-1|-|13
CASSARERSEAFF
TGTGCCAGCAGCGCCCGGGAAAGGTCTGAAGCTTTCTTT
>-|TRBV10-3|TRBJ1-5|-|13
CAISETRDQPQHF
TGTGCCATCAGTGAAACCCGCGATCAGCCCCAGCATTTT
>-|TRBV7-9|TRBJ2-5|-|16
CASSLPRGQSQETQYF
TGTGCCAGCAGCTTACCAAGAGGACAGTCCCAAGAGACCCAGTACTTC
>-|TRBV28|TRBJ1-2|-|12
CASSPRSYGYTF
TGTGCCAGCAGTCCGCGATCATATGGCTACACCTTC
>-|TRBV18|TRBJ2-2|-|15
CASSPYTAGTGELFF
TGTGCCAGCTCACCATATACCGCAGGGACCGGGGAGCTGTTTTTT
>few|TRBV3-1/TRBV3-2|TRBJ2-2|-|13
CASSQGSSGELFF
TGTGCCAGCAGCCAAGGAAGCTCGGGGGAGCTGTTTTTT
>-|TRBV2|TRBJ2-2|TRBD1|15
CASSDRTGGTGELFF
TGTGCCAGCAGTGACCGGACAGGGGGTACCGGGGAGCTGTTTTTT
>once|TRBV5-6|TRBJ2-1|TRBD2|15
CASSLTSGYYNEQFF
TGTGCCAGCAGCTTAACTAGCGGCTACTACAATGAGCAGTTCTTC
>-|TRBV7-9|TRBJ2-5|-|15
CASSLTRLRQETQYF
TGTGCCAGCAGCTTAACCCGGCTCCGCCAAGAGACCCAGTACTTC
>-|TRBV4-1|TRBJ1-3|TRBD1|16
CASSRDRENLGNTIYF
TGCGCCAGCAGCCGAGACAGGGAGAACTTAGGAAACACCATATATTTT
>-|TRBV12-2|TRBJ2-3|-|16
CASRLARYSSTDTQYF
TGTGCAAGTCGCTTAGCGAGATATTCTAGCACAGATACGCAGTATTTT
>-|TRBV7-8|TRBJ2-1|-|12
CASGFFSNEQFF
TGTGCCAGCGGCTTCTTCAGTAATGAGCAGTTCTTC
>few|TRBV2|TRBJ1-2|-|14
CASSGVSGGEGYTF
TGTGCCAGCAGTGGAGTGTCCGGGGGTGAAGGCTACACCTTC
>-|TRBV11-2|TRBJ1-2|-|17
CASSSVITGAMGDGYTF
TGTGCCAGCAGCTCCGTGATAACCGGTGCCATGGGGGATGGCTACACCTTC
>-|TRBV19|TRBJ2-7|-|15
CASSFYKGRAYEQYF
TGTGCCAGTAGTTTTTACAAGGGCCGGGCCTACGAGCAGTACTTC
>few|TRBV2|TRBJ2-1|TRBD2|14
CASRAAGAYNEQFF
TGTGCCAGCAGGGCAGCGGGAGCCTACAATGAGCAGTTCTTC
>-|TRBV6-5|TRBJ2-7|-|12
CASSIDSYEQYF
TGTGCCAGCAGTATCGACAGCTACGAGCAGTACTTC
>-|TRBV5-1|TRBJ2-5|-|13
CASSLDAGPTQYF
TGCGCCAGCAGCTTGGATGCGGGACCCACCCAGTACTTC
>-|TRBV5-6|TRBJ1-4|TRBD1|15
CASRRTGEPNEKLFF
TGTGCCAGCAGGCGCACAGGGGAACCTAATGAAAAACTGTTTTTT
>once|TRBV5-1|TRBJ2-2|TRBD1|15
CASSFRTGNTGELFF
TGCGCCAGCAGCTTCCGGACAGGGAACACCGGGGAGCTGTTTTTT
>-|TRBV18|TRBJ1-1|-|15
CASSPQKADNTEAFF
TGTGCCAGCTCACCACAGAAAGCCGACAACACTGAAGCTTTCTTT
>-|TRBV5-6|TRBJ1-1|-|14
CASSFYRQNTEAFF
TGTGCCAGCAGCTTTTATAGACAGAACACTGAAGCTTTCTTT
>-|TRBV25-1|TRBJ1-5|TRBD1|15
CATPKTGLVNQPQHF
TGTGCCACCCCGAAGACAGGGCTAGTCAATCAGCCCCAGCATTTT
>-|TRBV7-9|TRBJ1-1|-|15
CASIPTGNVETEAFF
TGTGCCAGCATTCCCACAGGGAACGTCGAAACTGAAGCTTTCTTT
>-|TRBV12-3/TRBV12-4|TRBJ1-3|-|11
CASSLVRDIYF
TGTGCCAGCAGTTTAGTACGGGACATATATTTT
>-|TRBV24-1|TRBJ2-1|TRBD2|14
CATQGAGSANEQFF
TGTGCCACCCAGGGAGCGGGATCGGCCAATGAGCAGTTCTTC
>-|TRBV7-7|TRBJ2-1|-|14
CASSQKGVFDEQFF
TGTGCTAGCAGCCAAAAGGGGGTTTTCGATGAGCAGTTCTTC
>few|TRBV4-1|TRBJ1-1|-|16
CASSQTTRGRGTEAFF
TGCGCCAGCAGCCAAACGACGAGGGGACGCGGGACTGAAGCTTTCTTT
>-|TRBV7-8|TRBJ2-1|TRBD2|18
CASSLGLAGWDLNNEQFF
TGTGCCAGCAGCTTAGGACTAGCGGGGTGGGACCTAAACAATGAGCAGTTCTTC
>-|TRBV9|TRBJ2-1|-|16
CASSPAGGSSYNEQFF
TGTGCCAGCAGTCCGGCAGGGGGGAGTTCCTACAATGAGCAGTTCTTC
>-|TRBV28|TRBJ2-3|TRBD1|15
CASSQSGQGADTQYF
TGTGCCAGCAGTCAGAGCGGACAGGGTGCAGATACGCAGTATTTT
>once|TRBV30|TRBJ2-5|-|11
CAWSVQETQYF
TGTGCCTGGAGTGTACAAGAGACCCAGTACTTC
>-|TRBV13|TRBJ2-5|-|17
CASRPPRGTWGSETQYF
TGTGCCAGCAGACCTCCGAGGGGAACCTGGGGCAGTGAGACCCAGTACTTC
>-|TRBV4-1|TRBJ2-3|-|17
CASSQEVHGLITDTQYF
TGCGCCAGCAGCCAAGAGGTTCATGGCCTTATCACAGATACGCAGTATTTT
>-|TRBV6-6|TRBJ1-2|-|15
CASSYSRAGESGYTF
TGTGCCAGCAGTTACTCGCGGGCAGGGGAAAGTGGCTACACCTTC
>once|TRBV28|TRBJ2-7|TRBD2|17
CASAGGALTSGRYEQYF
TGTGCCAGTGCCGGGGGGGCTCTGACTAGCGGGAGGTACGAGCAGTACTTC
>-|TRBV19|TRBJ1-5|-|14
CASRGGLSNQPQHF
TGTGCCAGTCGTGGGGGGCTAAGCAATCAGCCCCAGCATTTT